This T cell receptor (beta chain) appears in the sequencing data of a study of shared clonotypes between healthy human individuals. The study, taken as a whole, reports: As a rule, naive subsets had a larger estimated richness than memory subsets.

With regard to this clone: Its antigen is currently unknown.

The naive CD8 population came from CD45RO-negative cells selected for CCR7, without terminally differentiated effector memory CD45RA+ cells. Method: immunoSEQ multiplex PCR; TCRdb's copy keeps in-frame clones and lacks some. Here the sample spans around 2,100,000 clones, about 94% being singletons. This CDR3 spans 18 amino acids. V lost 0 bases and J 0 bases, leaving 15 bases between the germline ends. The germline gives CDR1 MGHRA, CDR2 YSYEKL. The sequencing input was naive CD8+ T cells sorted from blood. The clonotype comes from a man younger than 30 in good health. The chain employs TRBV4-1 and TRBJ1-5; perhaps TRBD1 as D (5 bases). CDR3 residues: CASSQDVVQANSNQPQHF. Written as DNA, the CDR3 is TGCGCCAGCAGCCAAGATGTCGTACAGGCGAATAGCAATCAGCCCCAGCATTTT.